This T cell receptor (beta chain) comes out of a study of T cell responses to AZD1222 COVID-19 vaccine. Trimming cost V 6 bases and J 3 bases, with 11 bases left between them. This CDR3 is built from 14 residues. Germline CDR1 LGHNT, CDR2 FRNRAP. Some clones are missing from TCRdb's copy, which holds only in-frame ones; the method was immunoSEQ multiplex PCR. The table shows 150,000 to 200,000 clones, with roughly 92% occurring only once. The material sequenced was peripheral blood, taken on day 0 of AZD1222 vaccination. The chain joins TRBV12-5 to TRBJ1-4, with a weak D call TRBD1 (5 bases). This sequence was found in an adult in good health. CDR3 nucleotides: TGTGCTAGTGGGCCAGGGTTTGCTAATGAAAAACTGTTTTTT. Translating gives CASGPGFANEKLFF.